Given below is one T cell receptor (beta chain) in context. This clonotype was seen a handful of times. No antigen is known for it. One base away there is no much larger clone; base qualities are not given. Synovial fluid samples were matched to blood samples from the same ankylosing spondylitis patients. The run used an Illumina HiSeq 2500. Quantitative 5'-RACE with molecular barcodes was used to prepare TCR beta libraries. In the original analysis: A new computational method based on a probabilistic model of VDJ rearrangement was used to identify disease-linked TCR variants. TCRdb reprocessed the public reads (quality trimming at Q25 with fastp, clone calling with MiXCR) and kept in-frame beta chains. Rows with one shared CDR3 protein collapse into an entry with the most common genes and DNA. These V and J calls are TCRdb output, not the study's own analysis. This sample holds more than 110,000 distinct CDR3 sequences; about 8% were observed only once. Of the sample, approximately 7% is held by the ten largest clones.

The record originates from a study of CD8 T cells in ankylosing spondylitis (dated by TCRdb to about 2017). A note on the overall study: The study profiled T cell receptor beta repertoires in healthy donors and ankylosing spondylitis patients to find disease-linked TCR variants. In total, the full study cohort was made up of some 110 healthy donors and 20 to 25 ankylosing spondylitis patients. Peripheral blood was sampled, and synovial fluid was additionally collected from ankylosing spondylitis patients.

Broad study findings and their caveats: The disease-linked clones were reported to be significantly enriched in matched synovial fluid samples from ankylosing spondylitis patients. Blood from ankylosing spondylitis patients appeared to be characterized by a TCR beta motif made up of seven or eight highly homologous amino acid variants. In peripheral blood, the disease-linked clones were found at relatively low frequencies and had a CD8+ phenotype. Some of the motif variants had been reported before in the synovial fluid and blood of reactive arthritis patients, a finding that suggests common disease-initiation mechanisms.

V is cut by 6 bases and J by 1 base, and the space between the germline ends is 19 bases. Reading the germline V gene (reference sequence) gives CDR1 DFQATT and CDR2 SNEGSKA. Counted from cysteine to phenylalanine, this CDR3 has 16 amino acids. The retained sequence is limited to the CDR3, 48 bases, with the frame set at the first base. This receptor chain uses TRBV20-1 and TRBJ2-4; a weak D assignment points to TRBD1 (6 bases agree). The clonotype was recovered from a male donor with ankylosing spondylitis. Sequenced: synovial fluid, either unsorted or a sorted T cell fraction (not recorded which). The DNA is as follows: TGCAGTGCCTACAGGGTGGAGTTGATGGCCAAAAACATTCAGTACTTC. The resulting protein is CSAYRVELMAKNIQYF.